The 13 T cell receptor beta chains listed next were all sequenced from one sample in a study of identical twins. TCRdb passed the 5' RACE reads through MiXCR, listing each CDR3 protein once. The data contain 500,000 or so distinct CDR3 sequences, roughly 21% of them singletons. A further study also used this sample, focusing on T cells expressing NK-cell markers.

Sequencing was performed on CD4+ T cells sorted from blood. The source of these receptors is a woman younger than 30 in good health.

The chain employs TRBV24-1 and TRBJ1-5, with no clear D. The V gene lost 1 base and the J gene lost 5 bases, with 14 bases spanning the gap. Germline CDR1 and CDR2: KGHDR and SFDVKD. CDR3 length: 16 residues. Written as DNA, the CDR3 is TGTGCCACCAGTGATTTAGCCGAGGTAGAGGATCAGCCCCAGCATTTT. Amino acid sequence: CATSDLAEVEDQPQHF.

The V and J genes are TRBV7-9 and TRBJ2-5; a possible D gene is TRBD1 (6 bases). The CDR3 consists of 13 residues. Deletions cut 8 bases from V and 1 base from J, with 11 bases between. Germline lookup yields CDR1 SEHNR and CDR2 FQNEAQ (reference sequence). CDR3 loop: CASPGDTQETQYF. DNA for the CDR3: TGTGCCAGCCCAGGGGATACCCAAGAGACCCAGTACTTC.

The V gene is TRBV7-2, the J gene TRBJ2-7; D may correspond to TRBD1 or TRBD2 (5 bases each). Trimming shortened V by 0 bases and J by 7 bases, and 16 bases separated the two germline ends. CDR3 size: 15 residues. CDR1 is SGHTA and CDR2 is FQGNSA in the germline V gene. CDR3 region: CASSLAGVGVREQYF. The CDR3 region has the DNA TGTGCCAGCAGCTTAGCGGGAGTAGGGGTTAGGGAGCAGTACTTC.

The chain is built from TRBV27 and TRBJ2-7; weak D call: TRBD2 (7 bases). CDR1 is MNHEY and CDR2 is SMNVEV in the germline V gene (reference sequence). Trimming shortened V by 10 bases and J by 2 bases, and 21 bases separated the two germline ends. This CDR3 has 15 amino acids. CDR3: CATAGRTEQAYEQYF. The CDR3 DNA reads TGTGCCACCGCCGGGAGGACAGAGCAAGCCTACGAGCAGTACTTC.

This clonotype was observed a few times. The chain joins TRBV5-4 to TRBJ2-1; TRBD2 matches at 9 bases. This CDR3 has 15 residues. The V segment lost 4 bases and the J segment 8 bases; nucleotides outside the gene matches: 10. In germline, CDR1 is SGHNT, CDR2 YYREEE (reference sequence). CDR3 sequence reads: CASSPGTSKGDEQFF. CDR3 in DNA: TGTGCCAGCAGCCCAGGGACTAGCAAAGGCGATGAGCAGTTCTTC.

This chain connects TRBV5-1 to TRBJ2-1, with a possible D match to TRBD2 (5 bases). In germline, CDR1 is SGHRS, CDR2 YFSETQ. The CDR3 is 12 residues long. Trimming removed 4 bases at V and 10 bases at J, with 12 bases between. This CDR3 reads CASSPESGEQFF. The CDR3 DNA reads as TGCGCCAGCAGCCCTGAATCGGGGGAGCAGTTCTTC.

In its sample, this clonotype was seen once. The V gene is TRBV4-1, the J gene TRBJ2-3, with 8 bases fitting TRBD1. The CDR3 is 13 amino acids. Per germline, CDR1 MGHRA and CDR2 YSYEKL. After removal of 2 bases from V and 8 bases from J, the junction contained 3 bases not matched to a gene. In nucleotides, the CDR3 is TGCGCCAGCAGCCAAACGACAGGGGTTACGCAGTATTTT. Encoded protein: CASSQTTGVTQYF.

The sample holds a few counts of this clonotype. The V gene is TRBV12-3 or TRBV12-4, the J gene TRBJ1-2; D unresolved. The V end lost 2 bases, the J end lost 5 bases, and 12 bases lay between the germline ends. The CDR3 spans 14 residues. Here the CDR3 reads CASSLRSRGYGYTF. For the CDR3, the DNA is TGTGCCAGCAGTTTACGGAGCCGCGGGTATGGCTACACCTTC.

V gene TRBV6-2 or TRBV6-3 combines with J gene TRBJ2-5; no reliable D call. The CDR3 loop spans 17 amino acids. V was clipped by 0 bases and J by 4 bases, with 18 bases between them. Germline CDR1 MNHEY, CDR2 SVGEGT. The chain's CDR3 is CASSYSISRRHGETQYF. DNA for the CDR3: TGTGCCAGCAGTTACTCGATATCAAGAAGACATGGAGAGACCCAGTACTTC.

In its sample, this clonotype was seen a few times. V usage is TRBV2 and J usage is TRBJ1-2, with unresolved D. The CDR3 length is 15 residues. Per the germline V gene, CDR1 is SNHLY and CDR2 is FYNNEI. Trimming pared 4 bases from V and 0 bases from J, leaving 12 bases between. The CDR3 sequence is CASSVTAGTNYGYTF. CDR3 DNA: TGTGCCAGCAGTGTAACGGCAGGAACTAACTATGGCTACACCTTC.

This chain uses TRBV5-5 with TRBJ2-1; 9 bases are a match to TRBD2. Germline V CDR1 and CDR2: SGHKS, YYEKEE (reference sequence). After removal of 0 bases from V and 4 bases from J, the junction contained 5 bases not matched to a gene. The length of the CDR3 is 16 residues. The CDR3 region has the DNA TGTGCCAGCAGCTTGGATAAGGGACTAGCTTACAATGAGCAGTTCTTC. It is translated as CASSLDKGLAYNEQFF.

The sample holds a few counts of this clonotype. CDR3 loop: CASSPNRGLGTQYF. CDR3 nucleotides: TGTGCCAGCAGCCCAAACAGGGGGCTGGGGACCCAGTACTTC. The chain recombines TRBV12-3 or TRBV12-4 with TRBJ2-5; TRBD1 aligns across 9 bases. The CDR3 is made up of 14 amino acids. V dropped 6 bases and J dropped 7; count of bases not matched to a gene: 9.

The chain couples TRBV7-7 to TRBJ1-3; D is uncertain. Germline V lookup: CDR1 SSHAT, CDR2 FNYEAQ (reference sequence). CDR3 length: 13 residues. The CDR3 coding sequence is TGTGACCAAACCGGGCCCAAGGGAGACACCATATATTTT. Its translation: CDQTGPKGDTIYF. The full variable domain, its missing parts supplied by reference TRBV7-7 and TRBJ1-3, is GAGVSQSPRYKVTKRGQDVTLRCDPISSHATLYWYQQALGQGPEFLTYFNYEAQPDKSGLPSDRFSAERPEGSISTLTIQRTEQRDSAMYRCDQTGPKGDTIYFGEGSWLTVV.